This record covers a single T cell receptor beta chain. Its antigen is not known. This sample is drawn from a study of T cell responses to AZD1222 COVID-19 vaccine. Sequenced by immunoSEQ multiplex PCR; TCRdb stores in-frame clones only, minus some. The data hold around 80,000 clones, with more than 85% observed a single time. This CDR3 is built from 21 residues. V dropped 5 bases and J dropped 0; count of bases not matched to a gene: 17. Germline-derived CDR1 and CDR2 are SGHVS and FNYEAQ. Whole-study results and caveats: Seropositive AZD1222 recipients at baseline numbered only five to seven.

The input for sequencing was peripheral blood, taken on day 0 of AZD1222 vaccination. The TCR originated in an adult in good health. The chain joins TRBV7-6 to TRBJ2-3, with 13 nucleotides matching TRBD2. CDR3 amino acids: CASSLRGAGLAGALSTDTQYF. The DNA of the CDR3 is TGTGCCAGCAGCCTCCGTGGGGCAGGACTAGCGGGGGCGCTTAGCACAGATACGCAGTATTTT. The full variable domain, its missing parts supplied by reference TRBV7-6 and TRBJ2-3, is GAGVSQSPRYKVTKRGQDVALRCDPISGHVSLYWYRQALGQGPEFLTYFNYEAQQDKSGLPNDRFSAERPEGSISTLTIQRTEQRDSAMYRCASSLRGAGLAGALSTDTQYFGPGTRLTVL.